These 10 T cell receptor beta chains were sequenced from one sample in a study of shared clonotypes between healthy human individuals. Profiled with immunoSEQ multiplex PCR; TCRdb holds only in-frame clones, not every one. The sample yields hundreds of thousands of clones, roughly 96% seen once. Terminally differentiated effector memory CD45RA+ cells were excluded by CCR7 positive selection of CD45RO-negative cells. Sequenced input: naive CD8+ T cells sorted from blood. These receptor sequences come from a woman aged 25 to 45 in good health.

This sequence joins TRBV28 and TRBJ2-7, with 9 bases matching TRBD2. In germline, CDR1 is MDHEN, CDR2 SYDVKM. Unmatched junction bases numbered 7, after V lost 6 bases and J lost 4 bases. The CDR3 is 14 residues long. CDR3 sequence (DNA): TGTGCCAGCAGGGGGATGCGGGAGGGGTACGAGCAGTACTTC. This codes for CASRGMREGYEQYF.

V usage is TRBV6-6 and J usage is TRBJ2-5; the D is unclear. The J call may be faulty, since TRBJ2-7 better matches the DNA end. The CDR3 has 16 amino acids. Germline values: CDR1 MNHNY, CDR2 SVGAGI (reference sequence). CDR3 residues: CASSPTARPRSYEQYF. In DNA form, the CDR3 reads TGTGCCAGCAGCCCTACGGCCCGGCCCCGATCCTACGAGCAGTACTTC.

The genes are TRBV28 and TRBJ2-7; D remains ambiguous. The CDR3 loop spans 13 amino acids. Germline CDR1 reads MDHEN; CDR2 reads SYDVKM. V gave up 7 bases and J gave up 1 base, with 11 bases separating them. The CDR3 nucleotides read TGTGCCAGCACCCTAGGCAGTTCCTACGAGCAGTACTTC. It specifies CASTLGSSYEQYF.

The V call is TRBV28, the J call TRBJ1-2; 9 bases map to TRBD1. In germline, CDR1 is MDHEN, CDR2 SYDVKM. The junction had 7 bases not matched to a gene; V was cut back by 1 base and J by 4 bases. The CDR3 is 16 amino acids. CDR3 bases: TGTGCCAGCAGTTTATTTTATACAGGGGGCACCTATGGCTACACCTTC. It yields the protein CASSLFYTGGTYGYTF.

The rearrangement links TRBV7-9 to TRBJ2-7; D tentatively reads TRBD1 or TRBD2 (6 bases each). Looked up from germline, CDR1 is SEHNR and CDR2 is FQNEAQ (reference sequence). Trimming left V 6 bases short and J 3 bases short, with 15 bases between. This CDR3 is 14 amino acids long. The CDR3 is CASSIGGLFYEQYF. The DNA for the CDR3 is TGTGCCAGCAGTATTGGGGGGCTCTTCTACGAGCAGTACTTC.

As regards this clone: This CDR3 is also generated by other DNA sequences in the sample. This rearrangement joins TRBV5-4 to TRBJ2-7; D uncertain. Deletions cut 4 bases from V and 3 bases from J, with 11 bases between. This CDR3 comprises 13 residues. Germline lookup yields CDR1 SGHNT and CDR2 YYREEE (reference sequence). CDR3 nucleotides: TGTGCCAGCAGCCCGGATGATAGCTACGAGCAGTACTTC. Translated, it gives CASSPDDSYEQYF.

The V call is TRBV19, the J call TRBJ2-1, with unresolved D. Germline CDR1 reads LNHDA; CDR2 reads SQIVND (reference sequence). V was pared by 0 bases and J by 8 bases, with 14 bases between. The CDR3 is 15 amino acids. CDR3 sequence (DNA): TGTGCCAGTAGTATAGATCTATCCAACGGCGATGAGCAGTTCTTC. Encoded protein: CASSIDLSNGDEQFF.

The chain has TRBV6-1 and TRBJ1-2; 8 nucleotides match TRBD1. V trimming: 6 bases; J trimming: 3 bases; junction bases outside the gene matches: 3. The CDR3 runs 13 residues. The V gene's germline CDR1 is MNHNS and CDR2 SASEGT. This chain's CDR3 is CASRNRGYYGYTF. For the CDR3, the DNA is TGTGCCAGCAGGAACAGGGGGTACTATGGCTACACCTTC.

Only one count was recorded for this clone. The chain uses TRBV11-2 and TRBJ2-2; D unclear. Looked up from germline, CDR1 is SGHAT and CDR2 is FQNNGV. V was clipped by 0 bases and J by 7 bases, with 3 bases between them. The CDR3 has 12 residues. CDR3 loop: CASSLDGGELFF. The CDR3 bases are TGTGCCAGCAGCTTAGATGGCGGGGAGCTGTTTTTT.

This clone appeared a single time. CDR3: CASSRSRGSYNEQFF. CDR3 in DNA: TGTGCCAGCAGTCGTTCCAGGGGGAGCTACAATGAGCAGTTCTTC. The genes are TRBV6-1 and TRBJ2-1, with 7 bases lining up with TRBD1. Germline V CDR1 and CDR2: MNHNS, SASEGT. The CDR3 is 15 residues long. V was clipped by 5 bases and J by 3 bases; unmatched bases: 7.